This T cell receptor beta chain was documented in a study of cytomegalovirus exposure and HLA in healthy donors. Regarding this clone: The antigen remains undetermined.

Trimming took 4 bases from V and 6 from J; bases not matched to a gene: 10. Germline CDR1 reads LGHNA; CDR2 reads YSLEER. The CDR3 is 16 amino acids. Sequenced by immunoSEQ multiplex PCR; TCRdb stores in-frame clones only, minus some. The sample holds 100,000 to 120,000 clones, roughly nine tenths seen once. Study-level results: A list of 150 or so TCR beta chains associated with cytomegalovirus was given.

The sample was PBMCs. This rearrangement joins TRBV4-3 to TRBJ2-2; 8 bases line up with TRBD1. The sequence was collected from a woman between 18 and 29 years old in good health and CMV-seronegative. DNA for the CDR3: TGCGCCAGCAGCCCAGCCTGGACAGGGACGTCCGGGGAGCTGTTTTTT. It translates to CASSPAWTGTSGELFF.